This paragraph covers one T cell receptor (beta chain) sequence. The data derive from a study of control samples from healthy donors and cancer patients. V dropped 5 bases and J dropped 3; count of bases not matched to a gene: 5. This CDR3 is built from 14 residues. Germline V gene data show CDR1 as LNHDA and CDR2 as SQIVND (reference sequence). The data were produced by immunoSEQ multiplex PCR, yet TCRdb's version contains in-frame clones alone and is incomplete. Of under 130,000 clones in the sample, 80% to 90% were seen once. The clonotype comes from a woman in her forties or fifties in good health. The sample was blood. J is TRBJ2-5 and V is TRBV19; TRBD1 aligns across 8 bases. CDR3 nucleotide sequence: TGTGCCAGTAGTGGACAGGGAAGTGAAGAGACCCAGTACTTC. It is translated as CASSGQGSEETQYF.